This TCR beta chain was recovered during a study of OX40 agonist ivuxolimab in advanced cancers. Sequencing used immunoSEQ multiplex PCR; TCRdb keeps in-frame clones, though not all of them. The table has about 86,000 clones, about 90% seen once. Researchers took blood at baseline, on cycle 4 day 1, and on cycle 7 day 1. The CDR3 extends over 16 amino acids. Germline V gene sequence: CDR1 SGHVS, CDR2 FQNEAQ. The V and J ends lost 1 base and 4 bases, in that order; junction bases with no gene match: 5. The sequencing here drew on CD4+ or CD8+ T cells sorted from blood, taken in a trial of the OX40 agonist ivuxolimab. The chain recombines TRBV7-8 with TRBJ1-4; 8 bases are shared with TRBD1. This TCR came from an adult with an advanced solid tumor such as melanoma, head and neck, liver or kidney cancer. The CDR3 DNA sequence: TGTGCCAGCAGCTTAGGGGCCAGGGGGCATAATGAAAAACTGTTTTTT. This codes for CASSLGARGHNEKLFF.